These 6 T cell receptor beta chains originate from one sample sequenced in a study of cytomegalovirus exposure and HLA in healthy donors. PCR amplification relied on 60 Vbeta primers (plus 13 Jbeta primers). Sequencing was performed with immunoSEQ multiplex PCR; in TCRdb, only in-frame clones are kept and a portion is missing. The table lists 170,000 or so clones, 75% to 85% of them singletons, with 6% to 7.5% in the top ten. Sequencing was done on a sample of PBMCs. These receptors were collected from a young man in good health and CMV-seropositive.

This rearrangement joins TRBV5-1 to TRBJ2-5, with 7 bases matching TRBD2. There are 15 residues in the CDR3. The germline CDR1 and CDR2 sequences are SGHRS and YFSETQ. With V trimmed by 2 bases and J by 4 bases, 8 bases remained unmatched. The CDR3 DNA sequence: TGCGCCAGCAGCTTCGCGGAGCGGGGCAGAGAGACCCAGTACTTC. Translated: CASSFAERGRETQYF.

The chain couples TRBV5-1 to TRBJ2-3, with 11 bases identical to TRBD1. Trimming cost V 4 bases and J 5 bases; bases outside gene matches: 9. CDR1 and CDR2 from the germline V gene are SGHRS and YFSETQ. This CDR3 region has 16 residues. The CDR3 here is CASSEKGQGAGDTQYF. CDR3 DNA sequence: TGCGCCAGCAGCGAAAAAGGACAGGGGGCGGGAGATACGCAGTATTTT.

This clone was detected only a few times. CDR3 DNA sequence: TGTGCCAGCAGCCTAGATGGAGAATACGAGCAGTACTTC. It is translated as CASSLDGEYEQYF. The gene calls are TRBV9 and TRBJ2-5; D unresolved. The J call could be wrong; TRBJ2-7 is a better fit for the DNA end. This CDR3 comprises 13 residues. Germline CDR1 and CDR2: SGDLS and YYNGEE.

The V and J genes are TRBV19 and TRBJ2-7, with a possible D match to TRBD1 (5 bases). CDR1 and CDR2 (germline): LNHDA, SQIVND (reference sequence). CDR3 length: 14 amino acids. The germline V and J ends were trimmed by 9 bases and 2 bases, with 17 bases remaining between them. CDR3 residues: CASSLGQYTYEQYF. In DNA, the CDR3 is TGTGCCAGCTCCCTCGGACAATACACCTACGAGCAGTACTTC.

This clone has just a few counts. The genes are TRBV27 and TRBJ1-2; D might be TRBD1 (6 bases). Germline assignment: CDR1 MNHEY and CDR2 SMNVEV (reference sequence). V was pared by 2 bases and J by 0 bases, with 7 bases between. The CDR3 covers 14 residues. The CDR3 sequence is CASSLAGANYGYTF. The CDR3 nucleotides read TGTGCCAGCAGTTTAGCAGGGGCTAACTATGGCTACACCTTC.

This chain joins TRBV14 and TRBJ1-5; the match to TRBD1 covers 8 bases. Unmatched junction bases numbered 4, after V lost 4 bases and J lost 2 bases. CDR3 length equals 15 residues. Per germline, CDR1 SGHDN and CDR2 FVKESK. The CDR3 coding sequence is TGTGCCAGCAGCCCAGCAGGGGGCGGCAATCAGCCCCAGCATTTT. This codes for CASSPAGGGNQPQHF.